The clone carrying this T cell receptor (beta chain) was seen a single time. The CDR3 covers 17 residues. The V segment lost 5 bases and the J segment 1 base; nucleotides outside the gene matches: 8. Per germline, CDR1 SGHRS and CDR2 YFSETQ. This specimen belongs to a study of blood T cell repertoires in COVID-19. Study-wide background: Donors in the United States, Italy and Spain gave samples during acute or convalescent COVID-19. Nucleic acid was either cDNA or gDNA, and it came from T cells, B-cell-depleted T cells, or PBMCs.

As originally analysed: Reference gene primer amplification yielded estimated nucleated cell counts. TCRdb keeps only in-frame clones here, not all; method: immunoSEQ multiplex PCR. V and J calls and clone size follow that table, whereas D and trimming were derived from the DNA. In the table there are 300,000 to 450,000 clones, 85% of which are singletons. The chain is built from TRBV5-1 and TRBJ2-2, with 10 bases fitting TRBD2. Sequencing used peripheral blood. This TCR was sampled from a woman younger than 30 with acute or convalescent COVID-19. The CDR3 region is CASRIALAGGNTGELFF. The CDR3 coding sequence is TGCGCCAGCAGGATTGCTTTAGCGGGAGGGAACACCGGGGAGCTGTTTTTT.